These 26 T cell receptor beta chains were sequenced from one sample in a study of CD8+ T cells in alopecia areata. Isolated RNA was reverse transcribed into cDNA used as the sequencing template. The table came from immunoSEQ multiplex PCR; TCRdb's copy has only in-frame clones and leaves some out. The sample holds more than 95,000 clones, roughly 41% seen once. Sequencing was performed on CD4+ T cells sorted from blood. These receptors were taken from a human donor with alopecia areata.

A few counts support this clone. The chain recombines TRBV7-2 with TRBJ2-2; 9 nucleotides line up with TRBD1. J lost 3 bases, V lost 7 bases, and 6 bases had no gene match. The germline gives CDR1 SGHTA, CDR2 FQGNSA. This CDR3 comprises 15 residues. The CDR3 nucleotides read TGTGCCAGCACCAACAGGGGGCCGCACACCGGGGAGCTGTTTTTT. This gives the protein CASTNRGPHTGELFF.

This rearrangement joins TRBV30 to TRBJ2-7; TRBD1 matches at 9 bases. In germline, CDR1 is GTSNPN, CDR2 SVGIG (reference sequence). Unmatched junction bases numbered 4, after V lost 1 base and J lost 3 bases. The CDR3 totals 14 residues. CDR3 sequence: CAWSAGQGIYEQYF. The CDR3 region has the DNA TGTGCCTGGAGTGCAGGACAGGGGATCTACGAGCAGTACTTC. Full variable domain (rest looked up from reference TRBV30 and TRBJ2-7): SQTIHQWPATLVQPVGSPLSLECTVEGTSNPNLYWYRQAAGRGLQLLFYSVGIGQISSEVPQNLSASRPQDRQFILSSKKLLLSDSGFYLCAWSAGQGIYEQYFGPGTRLTVT.

This clone was seen many times. This chain uses TRBV18 with TRBJ2-7; the D gene is possibly TRBD1 (6 bases). Trimming stripped 6 bases from V and 3 bases from J, with 15 bases between. The CDR3 covers 14 residues. Germline assignment: CDR1 KGHSH and CDR2 LQKENI. In DNA, the CDR3 is TGTGCCAGCTCCCCCTCCAGGGGCGGCTACGAGCAGTACTTC. Translated, it gives CASSPSRGGYEQYF.

The chain recombines TRBV2 with TRBJ1-5; D not certain. The length of the CDR3 is 12 residues. The germline V and J ends were trimmed by 7 bases and 2 bases, with 6 bases remaining between them. CDR1 and CDR2 (germline): SNHLY, FYNNEI. For the CDR3, the DNA is TGTGCCAGCAAGGTCGGCAATCAGCCCCAGCATTTT. It specifies CASKVGNQPQHF.

This chain joins TRBV2 and TRBJ2-7; a weak D match, TRBD1 (5 bases). The length of the CDR3 is 14 residues. CDR1 SNHLY and CDR2 FYNNEI come from the germline V gene. Trimming took 4 bases from V and 2 from J, leaving 12 bases between them. CDR3 sequence: CASSVGRETYEQYF. DNA of the CDR3: TGTGCCAGCAGTGTTGGCAGGGAAACCTACGAGCAGTACTTC.

The rearrangement links TRBV30 to TRBJ2-1; D possibly corresponds to TRBD2 (6 bases). V lost 4 bases to trimming and J lost 4 bases, with 20 bases between them. Germline values: CDR1 GTSNPN, CDR2 SVGIG (reference sequence). The CDR3 totals 16 residues. The CDR3 loop is CAWKLASALLYNEQFF. The CDR3 DNA reads TGTGCCTGGAAGTTAGCTAGCGCCCTCCTTTACAATGAGCAGTTCTTC.

The genes are TRBV29-1 and TRBJ2-3; TRBD2 matches 7 bases. V lost 5 bases to trimming and J lost 1 base; unmatched junction nucleotides: 9. The CDR3 has 15 residues. Germline V gene lookup returns CDR1 SQVTM and CDR2 ANQGSEA. The CDR3 sequence is CSVNGLAVGTDTQYF. CDR3 DNA sequence: TGCAGCGTTAATGGGCTAGCGGTCGGCACAGATACGCAGTATTTT.

The V call is TRBV4-3, the J call TRBJ2-3, with 7 bases identical to TRBD2. Germline CDR1 reads LGHNA; CDR2 reads YSLEER. This CDR3 is built from 16 residues. J gave up 0 bases and V 1 base, and 4 bases lay outside the gene matches. CDR3 DNA: TGCGCCAGCAGCCAAGTTTGGGACTACAGCACAGATACGCAGTATTTT. Translation gives CASSQVWDYSTDTQYF.

This clone was seen only a few times. The rearrangement uses TRBV29-1 and TRBJ2-1; D remains ambiguous. This CDR3 is built from 11 residues. V was clipped by 6 bases and J by 6 bases, with 9 bases between them. Germline V gene lookup returns CDR1 SQVTM and CDR2 ANQGSEA. CDR3 in amino acids: CSVIRGNEQFF. CDR3 nucleotide sequence: TGCAGCGTGATCAGAGGCAATGAGCAGTTCTTC.

The chain employs TRBV18 and TRBJ2-3; D is ambiguous. CDR1 and CDR2 (germline): KGHSH, LQKENI. The CDR3 is 14 amino acids. V gave up 2 bases and J gave up 4 bases, with 10 bases separating them. The CDR3 protein is CASSPNPPPDTQYF. The CDR3 DNA reads TGTGCCAGCTCACCAAATCCCCCTCCAGATACGCAGTATTTT.

The chain uses TRBV11-2 and TRBJ1-1; D is possibly TRBD1 (6 bases). The CDR3 extends over 15 amino acids. The germline CDR1 and CDR2 sequences are SGHAT and FQNNGV. V gave up 3 bases and J gave up 0 bases, with 11 bases separating them. The CDR3 DNA is TGTGCCAGCAGCTTCTCGGGGGCGGTGAACACTGAAGCTTTCTTT. Its protein product is CASSFSGAVNTEAFF.

The chain has TRBV27 and TRBJ2-1; TRBD2 matches at 7 bases. Germline lookup yields CDR1 MNHEY and CDR2 SMNVEV (reference sequence). The CDR3 contains 15 residues. V gave up 3 bases and J gave up 0 bases; unmatched junction bases: 2. CDR3 bases: TGTGCCAGCAGTTTGCTAGCGGCCTCCTACAATGAGCAGTTCTTC. Amino acid sequence: CASSLLAASYNEQFF.

J is TRBJ2-7 and V is TRBV5-4; 8 bases are shared with TRBD1. The J segment lost 7 bases and the V segment lost 0 bases, leaving 3 bases of the junction unmatched. The CDR3 has 13 residues. Germline V gene sequence: CDR1 SGHNT, CDR2 YYREEE (reference sequence). The CDR3 sequence: CASSLDQGAEQYF. The CDR3 DNA is TGTGCCAGCAGCTTGGATCAGGGGGCGGAGCAGTACTTC.

This clone has a handful of counts. The chain joins TRBV4-1 to TRBJ2-7, with a tentative D call TRBD1 (6 bases). Germline assignment: CDR1 MGHRA and CDR2 YSYEKL. Trimming took off 1 base at V and 4 bases at J, with 17 bases between the two ends. The CDR3 runs 16 residues. CDR3 in amino acids: CASSQVNGTRTYEQYF. For the CDR3, the DNA is TGCGCCAGCAGCCAAGTCAACGGGACAAGAACGTACGAGCAGTACTTC.

This clone was detected a few times. J is TRBJ2-5 and V is TRBV10-2; D possibly corresponds to TRBD1 (5 bases). CDR1 and CDR2 from the germline V gene are WSHSY and SAAADI. The CDR3 length is 13 residues. The ends were cut back, 3 bases at V and 4 bases at J, with 9 bases in the middle. The CDR3 bases are TGCGCCAGCAGTGATTGGGGCCCAGAGACCCAGTACTTC. Protein: CASSDWGPETQYF.

The chain employs TRBV2 and TRBJ1-2; D is possibly TRBD1 (6 bases). Germline V CDR1 and CDR2: SNHLY, FYNNEI. Trimming left V 0 bases short and J 4 bases short, with 12 bases between. The CDR3 contains 15 residues. The CDR3 region has the DNA TGTGCCAGCAGTGAAGCGCTTCTGGACAGCTATGGCTACACCTTC. The encoded protein is CASSEALLDSYGYTF.

CDR3 protein: CAWENRDIAGNTIYF. CDR3 coding DNA: TGTGCCTGGGAAAATCGGGACATAGCTGGAAACACCATATATTTT. The V and J genes are TRBV30 and TRBJ1-3; the D gene is possibly TRBD1 (6 bases). The V gene's germline CDR1 is GTSNPN and CDR2 SVGIG (reference sequence). The CDR3 has 15 amino acids. V was shortened by 5 bases and J by 2 bases, with 16 bases between the two germline ends.

CDR3 sequence (DNA): TGTGCCAGCTCACCGATTGCAGGGAGGAACACCGGGGAGCTGTTTTTT. It codes for CASSPIAGRNTGELFF. The chain links TRBV18 to TRBJ2-2, with D perhaps being TRBD1 or TRBD2 (5 bases each). This CDR3 region has 16 residues. V dropped 3 bases and J dropped 1 base, with 12 bases sitting between them. CDR1 is KGHSH and CDR2 is LQKENI in the germline V gene.

This rearrangement joins TRBV7-9 to TRBJ2-2, with 7 nucleotides matching TRBD1. This CDR3 region has 15 residues. V shed 3 bases and J 0 bases; nucleotides not matched to a gene: 1. The germline CDR1 and CDR2 sequences are SEHNR and FQNEAQ (reference sequence). The CDR3 region is CASSLTGTNTGELFF. CDR3 sequence (DNA): TGTGCCAGCAGCTTGACAGGGACGAACACCGGGGAGCTGTTTTTT. Full variable domain (outside the CDR3, taken from reference TRBV7-9 and TRBJ2-2): DTGVSQNPRHKITKRGQNVTFRCDPISEHNRLYWYRQTLGQGPEFLTYFQNEAQLEKSRLLSDRFSAERPKGSFSTLEIQRTEQGDSAMYLCASSLTGTNTGELFFGEGSRLTVL.

The CDR3 sequence is CSVVKREGRDEQFF. As DNA, the CDR3 is TGCAGCGTTGTAAAGCGGGAGGGCCGCGATGAGCAGTTCTTC. The chain has TRBV29-1 and TRBJ2-1, with TRBD2 matching over 10 bases. J gave up 8 bases and V 4 bases, and 8 bases lay outside the gene matches. The CDR3 has 14 amino acids. Germline lookup yields CDR1 SQVTM and CDR2 ANQGSEA.

V gene TRBV6-5 combines with J gene TRBJ1-6; unclear D gene. Germline values: CDR1 MNHEY, CDR2 SVGAGI. This CDR3 has 13 amino acids. The V end was cut by 6 bases, the J end by 10 bases, with 13 bases between. This chain's CDR3 is CASRPRKVSPLHF. The CDR3 DNA follows: TGTGCCAGCAGGCCTCGGAAGGTGTCACCCCTCCACTTT.

The gene calls are TRBV28 and TRBJ2-1; D not resolved. Germline CDR1 is MDHEN and CDR2 is SYDVKM. V gave up 6 bases and J gave up 0 bases, with 12 bases separating them. The CDR3 is made up of 15 amino acids. DNA of the CDR3: TGTGCCAGCAGCGGAAACCGGGCCTCCTACAATGAGCAGTTCTTC. This sequence encodes CASSGNRASYNEQFF.

V gene TRBV5-1 combines with J gene TRBJ2-3; no reliable D call. The CDR3 runs 16 residues. The germline V and J ends were trimmed by 1 base and 6 bases, with 18 bases remaining between them. In germline, CDR1 is SGHRS, CDR2 YFSETQ. The CDR3 coding sequence is TGCGCCAGCAGCTTGCTCGCTTCCACCGAACGGGATACGCAGTATTTT. This translates into CASSLLASTERDTQYF.

This chain uses TRBV28 with TRBJ1-2, with a weak D call TRBD1 (5 bases). The V and J ends lost 6 bases and 8 bases respectively, with 22 bases between them. Germline V lookup: CDR1 MDHEN, CDR2 SYDVKM. CDR3 size: 15 residues. CDR3 amino acids: CASSPGGDFGGGYTF. DNA of the CDR3: TGTGCCAGCAGCCCGGGAGGGGATTTTGGTGGCGGCTACACCTTC.

This clone was counted between two and nine times. CDR3 in amino acids: CASSSGLKGINGYTF. DNA of the CDR3: TGTGCCAGTAGTTCCGGACTCAAGGGGATTAATGGCTACACCTTC. This chain connects TRBV19 to TRBJ1-2; weak D call: TRBD1 (5 bases). V was pared by 5 bases and J by 6 bases, with 19 bases between. The CDR3 is 15 residues long. From germline, CDR1 is LNHDA and CDR2 SQIVND (reference sequence).

The chain has TRBV30 and TRBJ2-7; TRBD2 matches at 8 bases. The V segment lost 8 bases and the J segment 7 bases; nucleotides outside the gene matches: 16. The CDR3 covers 14 residues. CDR1 and CDR2 (germline): GTSNPN, SVGIG (reference sequence). The CDR3 is CATAGGGQGWEQYF. The CDR3 DNA sequence: TGTGCCACCGCAGGCGGGGGGCAGGGGTGGGAGCAGTACTTC.